This passage covers 19 T cell receptor beta chains from one sample sequenced in a study of T cells in Graves' hyperthyroidism and ophthalmopathy. What was amplified from RNA transcripts were TCR beta CDR3 regions. TCR CDR3 underwent first-round RT-PCR with the HTBI primer set. TCRdb used MiXCR to reprocess the multiplex PCR reads, holding one entry per CDR3 protein. The top ten hold more than 5% of the sample, which has some 600,000 distinct CDR3 sequences, around 14% seen once. The sample was blood. These TCRs come from a woman aged 25 to 39 with Graves' hyperthyroidism that later progressed to Graves' ophthalmopathy.

This chain uses TRBV7-3 with TRBJ2-1, with TRBD2 identical over 13 bases. TRBJ2-7 matches the DNA end more closely, so the J call is doubtful. Germline V gene lookup returns CDR1 SGHTA and CDR2 FQGTGA. The CDR3 has 16 amino acids. CDR3 nucleotides: TGTGCCAGCAGCTGGGGACTAGCGGGGCCGTACAATGAGCAGTACTTC. Translating gives CASSWGLAGPYNEQYF.

The sample holds many counts of this clonotype. CDR3: CASSTRLGTDTQYF. The DNA for the CDR3 is TGTGCCAGCAGTACACGTCTTGGCACAGATACGCAGTATTTT. The chain combines TRBV6-1 with TRBJ2-3; no clear D gene. The V end lost 5 bases, the J end lost 1 base, and 10 bases lay between the germline ends. Looked up from germline, CDR1 is MNHNS and CDR2 is SASEGT. The CDR3 is made up of 14 amino acids.

A few counts support this clonotype. In DNA form, the CDR3 reads TGTGCCAGCAGCCAAGGGACTGATCGCGTTTCACCCCTCCACTTT. This translates into CASSQGTDRVSPLHF. This chain links TRBV3-2 with TRBJ1-6. TRBV3-2 is a listed pseudogene. The CDR3 extends over 15 amino acids.

This clonotype was counted between two and nine times. This rearrangement joins TRBV2 to TRBJ1-5; TRBD1 matches at 9 bases. There are 14 residues in the CDR3. The ends lost 8 bases at V and 0 bases at J; junction bases unmatched: 2. Germline V gives CDR1 SNHLY, CDR2 FYNNEI. CDR3 DNA: TGTGCCAGCGGGACAGGGAGTAGCAATCAGCCCCAGCATTTT. It codes for CASGTGSSNQPQHF.

This clonotype was seen repeatedly, ten times or more. The V gene is TRBV28, the J gene TRBJ2-1, with TRBD2 matching 13 bases. Germline CDR1 and CDR2: MDHEN and SYDVKM. Trimming removed 6 bases from V and 8 bases from J; junction bases left unmatched: 19. The length of the CDR3 is 19 residues. CDR3 sequence (DNA): TGTGCCAGCAGACGTAGGACTAGCGGGAGATTTTGGGGGGCCGATGAGCAGTTCTTC. Translation gives CASRRRTSGRFWGADEQFF.

Ten or more counts support this clonotype. This chain uses TRBV9 with TRBJ1-4; the D is unclear. The CDR3 totals 15 residues. Germline CDR1 SGDLS, CDR2 YYNGEE. V dropped 0 bases and J dropped 3 bases, with 9 bases sitting between them. The CDR3 here is CASSVVGMANEKLFF. The CDR3 nucleotides are TGTGCCAGCAGCGTAGTGGGGATGGCTAATGAAAAACTGTTTTTT.

This clonotype came up many times. V and J are TRBV9 and TRBJ2-1; the D call may be TRBD1 or TRBD2 (5 bases each). Germline CDR1 and CDR2: SGDLS and YYNGEE. CDR3 length: 13 amino acids. With 2 bases removed from V and 6 bases from J, the gap between germline ends came to 9 bases. This CDR3 is CASSVGTSNEQFF. In DNA, the CDR3 is TGTGCCAGCAGCGTTGGGACGAGCAATGAGCAGTTCTTC. Full variable domain (outside the CDR3, taken from reference TRBV9 and TRBJ2-1): DSGVTQTPKHLITATGQRVTLRCSPRSGDLSVYWYQQSLDQGLQFLIQYYNGEERAKGNILERFSAQQFPDLHSELNLSSLELGDSALYFCASSVGTSNEQFFGPGTRLTVL.

In its sample, this clonotype was seen a few times. The V gene is TRBV7-9, the J gene TRBJ2-3; no clear D. This CDR3 region has 16 residues. The ends were cut back, 1 base at V and 1 base at J, with 12 bases in the middle. CDR1 is SEHNR and CDR2 is FQNEAQ in the germline V gene (reference sequence). CDR3 DNA: TGTGCCAGCAGCTTAGACAACGAGTGGGGCACAGATACGCAGTATTTT. It encodes CASSLDNEWGTDTQYF. Looking up the rest from reference TRBV7-9 and TRBJ2-3 gives the full variable domain: DTGVSQNPRHKITKRGQNVTFRCDPISEHNRLYWYRQTLGQGPEFLTYFQNEAQLEKSRLLSDRFSAERPKGSFSTLEIQRTEQGDSAMYLCASSLDNEWGTDTQYFGPGTRLTVL.

This clonotype was recorded at least ten times. The V call is TRBV12-5, the J call TRBJ2-3; 7 bases fit TRBD1. Germline V CDR1 and CDR2: LGHNT, FRNRAP. This CDR3 comprises 17 residues. V shed 4 bases, J shed 0 bases, and the junction held 10 bases outside the gene matches. The CDR3: CASGSVLGTESTDTQYF. CDR3 nucleotide sequence: TGTGCTAGTGGTTCCGTACTCGGGACAGAGAGCACAGATACGCAGTATTTT.

This clonotype came up a few times. The chain's CDR3 is CASFGNTQYF. The CDR3 DNA reads as TGTGCCAGTTTTGGAAATACGCAGTATTTT. This sequence joins TRBV19 and TRBJ2-3; no reliable D call. CDR3 length equals 10 residues. Germline values: CDR1 LNHDA, CDR2 SQIVND (reference sequence). Deletions cut 8 bases from V and 7 bases from J, with 7 bases between.

This clonotype was recorded many times. The CDR3, as DNA: TGCGCCAGCAGTGAGTCGGGTGGACTAGGCAACACAGATACGCAGTATTTT. This translates into CASSESGGLGNTDTQYF. The chain is built from TRBV10-1 and TRBJ2-3; TRBD2 matches at 7 bases. The CDR3 covers 17 residues. J lost 2 bases, V lost 0 bases, and 8 bases had no gene match. CDR1 and CDR2 from the germline V gene are WNHNN and SYGVQD (reference sequence).

The rearrangement uses TRBV9 and TRBJ1-1; D is uncertain. CDR1 SGDLS and CDR2 YYNGEE come from the germline V gene. V was pared by 7 bases and J by 4 bases, with 17 bases between. CDR3 length equals 14 residues. The CDR3 here is CASAMLRRGTEAFF. In DNA form, the CDR3 reads TGTGCCAGCGCGATGTTGAGGCGCGGCACTGAAGCTTTCTTT.

This clonotype was detected many times. The chain employs TRBV29-1 and TRBJ1-1; possible D gene TRBD1, 5 bases. Per the germline V gene, CDR1 is SQVTM and CDR2 is ANQGSEA. V was shortened by 6 bases and J by 2 bases, with 13 bases between the two germline ends. The CDR3 runs to 13 residues. The CDR3 nucleotides read TGCAGCGTATCACAGGCGTACAACACTGAAGCTTTCTTT. Its protein product is CSVSQAYNTEAFF.

CDR3: CASRGTPSGWGYTF. For the CDR3, the DNA is TGTGCCAGCAGGGGGACACCCTCCGGGTGGGGCTACACCTTC. The V gene is TRBV27, the J gene TRBJ1-2, with TRBD1 as a possible D gene (6 bases). Germline CDR1 reads MNHEY; CDR2 reads SMNVEV (reference sequence). Trimming removed 6 bases from V and 8 bases from J, with 19 bases in between. The CDR3 length is 14 residues.

The table lists this clonotype with many counts. The chain has TRBV14 and TRBJ2-3; the D call may be TRBD1 or TRBD2 (5 bases each). V lost 1 base and J lost 2, with 10 bases in between. The germline V gene encodes CDR1 SGHDN and CDR2 FVKESK. This CDR3 has 15 amino acids. The CDR3 sequence: CASSQAGRATDTQYF. DNA for the CDR3: TGTGCCAGCAGCCAAGCAGGGAGAGCCACAGATACGCAGTATTTT.

This clonotype has at least ten counts. This sequence joins TRBV30 and TRBJ2-7; D might be TRBD1 (6 bases). Looked up from germline, CDR1 is GTSNPN and CDR2 is SVGIG (reference sequence). V lost 3 bases to trimming and J lost 7 bases, with 19 bases between them. The length of the CDR3 is 14 residues. The CDR3 DNA sequence: TGTGCCTGGAGCCAGGGACACTTCGCTTCGGAGCAGTACTTC. This sequence encodes CAWSQGHFASEQYF.

This sequence joins TRBV6-1 and TRBJ2-7, with D perhaps given as TRBD1 or TRBD2 (5 bases each). Looked up from germline, CDR1 is MNHNS and CDR2 is SASEGT. Trimming took off 2 bases at V and 3 bases at J, with 11 bases between the two ends. The CDR3 spans 14 residues. CDR3 sequence: CASSERLRGYEQYF. The CDR3 coding sequence is TGTGCCAGCAGTGAAAGGCTGAGGGGCTACGAGCAGTACTTC.

This clonotype showed up many times. The chain uses TRBV24-1 and TRBJ1-5; D may be TRBD1 (5 bases). The CDR3 is 14 amino acids. Germline CDR1 KGHDR, CDR2 SFDVKD. The V gene lost 4 bases and the J gene lost 6 bases, with 12 bases spanning the gap. The CDR3 DNA sequence: TGTGCCACCAGTGAACCAGGGTTTGGTCAGCCCCAGCATTTT. Translation: CATSEPGFGQPQHF.

This clonotype was picked up many times. V usage is TRBV20-1 and J usage is TRBJ1-1, with a weak D call TRBD1 (5 bases). Germline V gives CDR1 DFQATT, CDR2 SNEGSKA (reference sequence). The CDR3 is 20 residues long. The V end was cut by 0 bases, the J end by 11 bases, with 37 bases between. The CDR3 region is CSARDLTEVKLEQVVIRAFF. The CDR3 nucleotides are TGCAGTGCTAGAGATTTAACAGAGGTTAAATTAGAACAGGTGGTAATTCGGGCTTTCTTT.